Below, one T cell receptor beta chain is given with its context. Under the authors' procedure: Reference gene primer amplification gave nucleated cell count estimates. Repertoires were generated with immunoSEQ multiplex PCR, while TCRdb's copy carries only in-frame clones and drops some. That table furnishes V, J and clone size, whereas the DNA furnished D and trimming. Of some 150,000 clones in the sample, 70% to 90% were seen once. This sample is part of a study of blood T cell repertoires in COVID-19. Study in general: The samples span acute and convalescent COVID-19 from the United States, Italy and Spain. PBMCs, B-cell-depleted T cells, or T cells provided the cDNA or gDNA that made up the material.

Germline V CDR1 and CDR2: GTSNPN, SVGIG (reference sequence). V was trimmed by 0 bases and J by 7 bases, leaving 10 bases between them. The CDR3 consists of 13 residues. The sample comprised peripheral blood. This chain joins TRBV30 and TRBJ2-1; no firm D call. The clonotype originates from a woman between 55 and 75 years old with acute or convalescent COVID-19. The CDR3 loop is CAWSVARKNEQFF. CDR3 DNA sequence: TGTGCCTGGAGTGTAGCCCGCAAGAATGAGCAGTTCTTC.